The 26 T cell receptor beta chains in this list originate from one sample, sequenced in a study of cytotoxic CD8 clonotypes in ibrutinib-treated CLL. The method was immunoSEQ multiplex PCR; TCRdb's version includes in-frame clones alone and lacks a portion of them. Of approximately 140,000 clones detected, 60% to 80% appear once; the ten largest clones hold approximately 28%. Sequenced material: PBMCs, taken after 12 months of ibrutinib treatment. The receptors come from a human donor with chronic lymphocytic leukemia.

The chain couples TRBV19 to TRBJ1-1; D unclear. This CDR3 is built from 15 residues. Trimming shortened V by 0 bases and J by 4 bases, and 12 bases separated the two germline ends. Germline lookup yields CDR1 LNHDA and CDR2 SQIVND (reference sequence). CDR3 sequence (DNA): TGTGCCAGTAGTATAGATGGAGGTATGGGCACTGAAGCTTTCTTT. Protein: CASSIDGGMGTEAFF.

The chain recombines TRBV7-3 with TRBJ2-1; D is unclear. V gave up 2 bases and J gave up 1 base, with 9 bases separating them. Per germline, CDR1 SGHTA and CDR2 FQGTGA. CDR3 length: 15 amino acids. CDR3 bases: TGTGCCAGCAGCTTAGGCGGTGGGTCCTACAATGAGCAGTTCTTC. Protein: CASSLGGGSYNEQFF. The entire variable domain, with the rest obtained from reference TRBV7-3 and TRBJ2-1, is as follows: GAGVSQTPSNKVTEKGKYVELRCDPISGHTALYWYRQSLGQGPEFLIYFQGTGAADDSGLPNDRFFAVRPEGSVSTLKIQRTERGDSAVYLCASSLGGGSYNEQFFGPGTRLTVL.

CDR3 in amino acids: CASSLDGLAVTSYNEQFF. For the CDR3, the DNA is TGTGCCAGCAGTTTAGACGGACTAGCTGTAACTTCCTACAATGAGCAGTTCTTC. V gene TRBV27 combines with J gene TRBJ2-1, with 8 bases fitting TRBD2. The junction had 10 bases not matched to a gene; V was cut back by 2 bases and J by 1 base. The V gene's germline CDR1 is MNHEY and CDR2 SMNVEV (reference sequence). The CDR3 has 18 residues.

The chain has TRBV12-5 and TRBJ2-2, with 9 positions matching TRBD1. The CDR3 contains 17 residues. Trimming removed 4 bases from V and 0 bases from J; junction bases left unmatched: 6. Looked up from germline, CDR1 is LGHNT and CDR2 is FRNRAP. The CDR3: CASGSPTGGSNTGELFF. The DNA for the CDR3 is TGTGCTAGTGGTTCCCCGACAGGGGGTTCGAACACCGGGGAGCTGTTTTTT.

This clone was found a few times. The V gene is TRBV7-9, the J gene TRBJ2-2; D ambiguous. The CDR3 spans 13 residues. The germline V gene encodes CDR1 SEHNR and CDR2 FQNEAQ (reference sequence). V lost 5 bases to trimming and J lost 4 bases, with 8 bases between them. The CDR3 here is CASSIHGTGELFF. Written as DNA, the CDR3 is TGTGCCAGCAGCATACACGGCACCGGGGAGCTGTTTTTT.

V and J are TRBV28 and TRBJ2-1; TRBD2 matches at 7 bases. The CDR3 is made up of 14 amino acids. Germline lookup yields CDR1 MDHEN and CDR2 SYDVKM. The V segment lost 7 bases and the J segment 3 bases; nucleotides outside the gene matches: 6. CDR3 sequence: CASIGGRGYNEQFF. DNA for the CDR3: TGTGCCAGCATAGGCGGGAGAGGCTACAATGAGCAGTTCTTC.

J is TRBJ2-5 and V is TRBV5-1, with D perhaps TRBD2 (5 bases). Germline lookup yields CDR1 SGHRS and CDR2 YFSETQ. CDR3 length: 15 residues. V lost 0 bases and J lost 5, with 14 bases in between. For the CDR3, the DNA is TGCGCCAGCAGCTTGGATCGGGGATCGAGGGAGACCCAGTACTTC. Translating it yields CASSLDRGSRETQYF.

This chain joins TRBV6-5 and TRBJ1-1; no definite D call. The V gene lost 6 bases and the J gene lost 4 bases, with 15 bases spanning the gap. Germline V lookup: CDR1 MNHEY, CDR2 SVGAGI. The CDR3 has 14 residues. The CDR3: CASSRVASGTEAFF. The CDR3 DNA reads TGTGCCAGCAGCCGGGTGGCTTCGGGCACTGAAGCTTTCTTT.

This rearrangement joins TRBV7-9 to TRBJ2-6; 11 positions agree with TRBD1. The V segment lost 5 bases and the J segment 1 base; nucleotides outside the gene matches: 10. Germline-derived CDR1 and CDR2 are SEHNR and FQNEAQ (reference sequence). The CDR3 has 19 amino acids. The CDR3 DNA reads TGTGCCAGCAGCCCGCAGCCCGGGACAGGGGGATCTGGGGCCAACGTCCTGACTTTC. Translated: CASSPQPGTGGSGANVLTF.

The chain links TRBV11-3 to TRBJ1-1; D is undetermined. The CDR3 runs to 13 residues. Germline CDR1 SGHNT, CDR2 YENEEA. V dropped 5 bases and J dropped 1 base, with 8 bases sitting between them. This chain's CDR3 is CASSTRPNTEAFF. The CDR3 DNA sequence: TGTGCCAGCAGCACGCGTCCGAACACTGAAGCTTTCTTT.

The CDR3 loop is CAISPAGQGETQYF. The CDR3 DNA is TGTGCCATCAGCCCGGCCGGACAGGGAGAGACCCAGTACTTC. The genes are TRBV10-3 and TRBJ2-5, with 8 bases that match TRBD1. J gave up 4 bases and V 6 bases, and 7 bases lay outside the gene matches. Germline V CDR1 and CDR2: ENHRY, SYGVKD. The CDR3 runs to 14 residues.

A single count supports this clone. This chain links TRBV29-1 with TRBJ1-2; D is uncertain. The CDR3 contains 13 residues. CDR1 and CDR2 from the germline V gene are SQVTM and ANQGSEA. V lost 6 bases and J 1 base, leaving 12 bases between the germline ends. The CDR3 here is CSVRPLYNYGYTF. The CDR3, as DNA: TGCAGCGTCCGACCCCTTTATAACTATGGCTACACCTTC.

The chain has TRBV15 and TRBJ2-2; D is uncertain. The V and J ends lost 7 bases and 0 bases respectively, with 6 bases between them. The V gene's germline CDR1 is LNHNV and CDR2 YYDKDF (reference sequence). CDR3 length: 13 amino acids. The CDR3 region is CATKGTNTGELFF. The CDR3 region has the DNA TGTGCCACCAAGGGCACGAACACCGGGGAGCTGTTTTTT.

The chain carries TRBV6-5 and TRBJ1-5, with a tentative D call TRBD1 (6 bases). The CDR3 has 14 residues. Germline assignment: CDR1 MNHEY and CDR2 SVGAGI. V was pared by 5 bases and J by 6 bases, with 14 bases between. In DNA, the CDR3 is TGTGCCAGCAGTGACCGAGACAGGTCTCAGCCCCAGCATTTT. The encoded protein is CASSDRDRSQPQHF.

This clone was found once. The chain uses TRBV9 and TRBJ1-6; D uncertain. Trimming removed 4 bases at V and 2 bases at J, with 10 bases between. Germline CDR1 SGDLS, CDR2 YYNGEE. The CDR3 loop spans 15 amino acids. In DNA form, the CDR3 reads TGTGCCAGCAGCACCCAGAGTACCTATAATTCACCCCTCCACTTT. It is translated as CASSTQSTYNSPLHF.

This sequence joins TRBV2 and TRBJ2-7, with 8 bases lining up with TRBD1. V was clipped by 4 bases and J by 3 bases; unmatched bases: 8. This CDR3 has 15 residues. The germline V gene has CDR1 SNHLY and CDR2 FYNNEI. Here the CDR3 reads CASSADRGYFYEQYF. The CDR3 DNA reads as TGTGCCAGCAGTGCTGACAGGGGTTACTTCTACGAGCAGTACTTC.

This clone was recorded a few times. This chain connects TRBV7-8 to TRBJ1-1; D not resolved. Looked up from germline, CDR1 is SGHVS and CDR2 is FQNEAQ. The CDR3 has 16 residues. The V end lost 5 bases, the J end lost 1 base, and 17 bases lay between the germline ends. The chain's CDR3 is CASSLRLRQRNTEAFF. CDR3 nucleotides: TGTGCCAGCAGCCTCAGGTTGAGGCAGAGGAACACTGAAGCTTTCTTT. The variable domain in full, completed from reference TRBV7-8 and TRBJ1-1, reads GAGVSQSPRYKVAKRGQDVALRCDPISGHVSLFWYQQALGQGPEFLTYFQNEAQLDKSGLPSDRFFAERPEGSVSTLKIQRTQQEDSAVYLCASSLRLRQRNTEAFFGQGTRLTVV.

This clone was picked up a small number of times. The genes are TRBV10-1 and TRBJ2-1, with 7 bases aligning to TRBD2. The CDR3 is 14 residues long. V lost 7 bases, J lost 4 bases, and 7 bases stayed unmatched. Germline-derived CDR1 and CDR2 are WNHNN and SYGVQD (reference sequence). The CDR3 DNA reads as TGCGCCAGCACAACGGGACTACGTTACAATGAGCAGTTCTTC. Translated, it gives CASTTGLRYNEQFF.

Of note for this clone: The junction departs from germline at one end; a sequencing error may be responsible. The chain joins TRBV7-3 to TRBJ2-1, with 7 bases lining up with TRBD2. This CDR3 has 17 amino acids. CDR1 and CDR2 (germline): SGHTA, FQGTGA. The CDR3 loop is CARSLATSGKHEDEQFF. Written as DNA, the CDR3 is TGTGCCAGAAGCTTGGCCACCAGCGGGAAACACGAGGATGAGCAGTTCTTC.

This chain links TRBV6-1 with TRBJ1-5; 10 bases are a match to TRBD1. J gave up 6 bases and V 3 bases, and 2 bases lay outside the gene matches. The CDR3 extends over 14 amino acids. CDR1 is MNHNS and CDR2 is SASEGT in the germline V gene. The CDR3 DNA reads as TGTGCCAGCAGTGATAGGGACAGGGGTCAGCCCCAGCATTTT. It specifies CASSDRDRGQPQHF.

This clone occurred a few times. J is TRBJ2-2 and V is TRBV11-2; D is unclear. This CDR3 is built from 12 residues. V lost 2 bases to trimming and J lost 7 bases, with 5 bases between them. Germline lookup yields CDR1 SGHAT and CDR2 FQNNGV. The CDR3 is CASSLSGGELFF. The CDR3 DNA reads TGTGCCAGCAGCTTATCTGGCGGGGAGCTGTTTTTT.

This chain connects TRBV4-3 to TRBJ2-3; 7 bases align to TRBD2. This CDR3 region has 17 residues. The trim removed 0 bases at V and 1 base at J, leaving 7 bases unmatched. Germline V lookup: CDR1 LGHNA, CDR2 YSLEER. The CDR3: CASSQDSLAARTDTQYF. The CDR3 DNA follows: TGCGCCAGCAGCCAAGATTCCCTAGCGGCCCGCACAGATACGCAGTATTTT.

The chain has TRBV30 and TRBJ2-1; D may be TRBD2 (6 bases). V shed 5 bases and J shed 3 bases, with 17 bases lying between them. The germline V gene encodes CDR1 GTSNPN and CDR2 SVGIG (reference sequence). The CDR3 runs 15 residues. The CDR3 sequence: CAWCPGTSSYNEQFF. In nucleotides, the CDR3 is TGTGCCTGGTGCCCCGGGACTTCAAGCTACAATGAGCAGTTCTTC.

This clone appeared once. The chain carries TRBV7-2 and TRBJ2-1; 7 bases map to TRBD2. The V gene's germline CDR1 is SGHTA and CDR2 FQGNSA. The CDR3 extends over 13 amino acids. Trimming took 5 bases from V and 5 from J; bases not matched to a gene: 3. The CDR3 nucleotides read TGTGCCAGCAGCCGGACTAGGAACAATGAGCAGTTCTTC. It codes for CASSRTRNNEQFF. Based on the CDR3 plus reference TRBV7-2 and TRBJ2-1, the full variable domain is GAGVSQSPSNKVTEKGKDVELRCDPISGHTALYWYRQSLGQGLEFLIYFQGNSAPDKSGLPSDRFSAERTGGSVSTLTIQRTQQEDSAVYLCASSRTRNNEQFFGPGTRLTVL.

This clone was observed a handful of times. The CDR3 spells CASSPGEQPQHF. The DNA for the CDR3 is TGTGCCAGCAGTCCCGGCGAGCAGCCCCAGCATTTT. The V and J genes are TRBV2 and TRBJ1-5; D is uncertain. Per the germline V gene, CDR1 is SNHLY and CDR2 is FYNNEI. The CDR3 is 12 amino acids. V was trimmed by 5 bases and J by 7 bases, leaving 9 bases between them.

The chain carries TRBV18 and TRBJ1-2, with 9 positions matching TRBD1. The CDR3 loop spans 14 amino acids. V gave up 6 bases and J gave up 8 bases; unmatched junction bases: 10. CDR1 and CDR2 from the germline V gene are KGHSH and LQKENI. This CDR3 reads CASSFRQGEGGYTF. The DNA for the CDR3 is TGTGCCAGCTCGTTTCGACAGGGGGAGGGCGGCTACACCTTC. Drawing the rest from reference TRBV18 and TRBJ1-2, the complete variable domain is NAGVMQNPRHLVRRRGQEARLRCSPMKGHSHVYWYRQLPEEGLKFMVYLQKENIIDESGMPKERFSAEFPKEGPSILRIQQVVRGDSAAYFCASSFRQGEGGYTFGSGTRLTVV.